This TCR beta chain is from a study of chemoradiotherapy in HPV16-positive cancers. About the research overall: Candidate HPV-specific clones and shared TCR motifs came from a couple of HPV16-positive patients. Study results and caveats: Non-HPV-specific T cells did not expand in tumors during treatment, whereas candidate HPV-specific clones and E7-related motifs did. Only a couple of HPV16-positive patients supplied the functional HPV-specificity definition.

The protocol was immunoSEQ multiplex PCR, while the TCRdb copy is restricted to in-frame clones and leaves out a portion. The table lists roughly 4,700 clones, 55% to 80% of them singletons. V was clipped by 6 bases and J by 1 base; unmatched bases: 6. The CDR3 contains 13 residues. CDR1 is SQVTM, CDR2 ANQGSEA, per germline. Repeated repertoire sampling spanned the course of chemoradiotherapy. A remark on this clone: Its specificity is unknown.

This TCR derives from a human donor with HPV-associated anogenital cancer. Specimen: tumor tissue, collected from a patient who underwent chemoradiotherapy. V and J are TRBV29-1 and TRBJ2-7, with 7 bases matching TRBD1. CDR3 sequence reads: CSVWGQKSYEQYF. DNA for the CDR3: TGCAGCGTATGGGGACAGAAGTCCTACGAGCAGTACTTC.